This TCR beta chain was obtained from a study of early T cells in non-severe SARS-CoV-2 infection. As for the study in general: The chains were unpaired, and the sequenced material was bulk RNA from unsorted whole blood.

General observations from the study: VDJdb-based annotation leaned toward anti-spike CD8 responses and missed private and CD4 specificities.

CDR1 LGHDT and CDR2 YNNKEL come from the germline V gene (reference sequence). This CDR3 is 15 amino acids long. J was trimmed by 3 bases and V by 3 bases; bases with no gene match: 8. Remarks on this clonotype: The antigen remains unidentified.

Researchers attached unique molecular identifiers to individual cDNA molecules. TCRdb analysed the 5' RACE reads with MiXCR anew, one entry per CDR3 protein. The sample has about 80,000 distinct CDR3 sequences, about 12% seen once. The V and J genes are TRBV3-1 and TRBJ2-7, with TRBD1 matching 7 bases. The clonotype comes from an adult who was a healthcare worker with PCR-confirmed SARS-CoV-2 infection or an uninfected control (not recorded which). Sequencing used whole blood. DNA for the CDR3: TGTGCCAGCAGCCAGGCCTCGAGGGGGCTCTACGAGCAGTACTTC. This sequence encodes CASSQASRGLYEQYF.